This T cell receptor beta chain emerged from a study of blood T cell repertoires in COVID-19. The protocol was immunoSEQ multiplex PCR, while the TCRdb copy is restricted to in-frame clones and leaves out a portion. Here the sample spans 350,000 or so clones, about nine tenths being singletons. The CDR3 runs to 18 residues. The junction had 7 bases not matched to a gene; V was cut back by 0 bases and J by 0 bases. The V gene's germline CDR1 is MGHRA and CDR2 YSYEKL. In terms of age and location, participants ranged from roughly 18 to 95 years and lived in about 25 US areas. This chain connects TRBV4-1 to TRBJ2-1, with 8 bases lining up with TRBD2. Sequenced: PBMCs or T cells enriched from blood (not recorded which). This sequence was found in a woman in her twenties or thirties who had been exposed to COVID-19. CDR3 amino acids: CASSQDQASGYSYNEQFF. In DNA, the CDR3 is TGCGCCAGCAGCCAAGATCAGGCTAGCGGGTACTCCTACAATGAGCAGTTCTTC.